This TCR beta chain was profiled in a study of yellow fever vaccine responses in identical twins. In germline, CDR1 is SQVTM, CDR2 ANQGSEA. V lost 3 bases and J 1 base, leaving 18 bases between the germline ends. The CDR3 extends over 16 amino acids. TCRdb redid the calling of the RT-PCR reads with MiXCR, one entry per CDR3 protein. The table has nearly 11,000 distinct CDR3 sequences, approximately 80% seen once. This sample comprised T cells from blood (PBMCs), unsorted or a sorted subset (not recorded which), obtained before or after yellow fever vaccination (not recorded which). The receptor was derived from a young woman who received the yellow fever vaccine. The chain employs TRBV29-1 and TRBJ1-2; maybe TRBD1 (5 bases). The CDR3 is CSVDGGRDGINYGYTF. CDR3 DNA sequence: TGCAGCGTTGACGGCGGTCGGGACGGAATTAACTATGGCTACACCTTC.